This is a list of T cell receptor beta chains from one sample in a study of blood T cells in healthy people across ages. TCRdb re-analysed the 5' RACE reads in MiXCR, keeping a single row per CDR3 protein. The table lists hundreds of thousands of distinct CDR3 sequences, around half of them singletons. Sequencing was done on a sample of blood. The receptors originated from a woman aged 55-69 years in good health. The CDR3 runs from the conserved cysteine through the conserved F or W. The order of the fields is J gene, D gene, clone size, V gene, CDR3 DNA, CDR3 protein. D genes are given only for firm matches. Clone size appears in some rows only: once, few, many, or a class for an expanded clone.

j_gene: TRBJ2-1
d_gene: .
abundance: .
v_gene: TRBV9
CDR3nt: TGTGCCAGCGCTTCTACCTTTATGCGGAATGAGCAGTTCTTC
CDR3aa: CASASTFMRNEQFF

j_gene: TRBJ2-7
d_gene: .
abundance: few
v_gene: TRBV5-1
CDR3nt: TGCGCCAGCACTGCAGGGGCAGGCAATACCGCCTACGAGCAGTACTTC
CDR3aa: CASTAGAGNTAYEQYF

j_gene: TRBJ2-1
d_gene: .
abundance: .
v_gene: TRBV6-4
CDR3nt: TGTGCCAGCAGTAAAAAGACAGTAACTCAGGGGGGCGATGAGCAGTTCTTC
CDR3aa: CASSKKTVTQGGDEQFF

j_gene: TRBJ1-6
d_gene: .
abundance: few
v_gene: TRBV12-3/TRBV12-4
CDR3nt: TGTGCCAGCAGTTTAGGTCGGGCAAATTCACCCCTCCACTTT
CDR3aa: CASSLGRANSPLHF

j_gene: TRBJ2-3
d_gene: TRBD2
abundance: .
v_gene: TRBV2
CDR3nt: TGTGCCAGCAGCCCCCCCACTAGCGGCAGCACAGCTACGCAGTATTTT
CDR3aa: CASSPPTSGSTATQYF

j_gene: TRBJ2-5
d_gene: .
abundance: .
v_gene: TRBV12-5
CDR3nt: TGTGCTAGTGGTCTGGCATCGGAGGCTGAGCAGTACTTC
CDR3aa: CASGLASEAEQYF

j_gene: TRBJ1-1
d_gene: .
abundance: .
v_gene: TRBV20-1
CDR3nt: TGCAGTGCTAGAGATCGTCGGTTGAACACTGAAGCTTTCTTT
CDR3aa: CSARDRRLNTEAFF

j_gene: TRBJ2-1
d_gene: .
abundance: .
v_gene: TRBV21-1
CDR3nt: TGTGCCAGCAGCAAAACCGTCCAGTCCGGGACTAGCGGGACAATTTACAATGAGCAGTTCTTC
CDR3aa: CASSKTVQSGTSGTIYNEQFF

j_gene: TRBJ1-2
d_gene: .
abundance: .
v_gene: TRBV29-1
CDR3nt: TGCAGCGTTGAGCTGGAGGGCTATGGCTACACCTTC
CDR3aa: CSVELEGYGYTF

j_gene: TRBJ2-3
d_gene: .
abundance: few
v_gene: TRBV12-3/TRBV12-4
CDR3nt: TGTGCCAGCAGTAGACTAGGAGCAGATACGCAGTATTTT
CDR3aa: CASSRLGADTQYF

j_gene: TRBJ2-3
d_gene: .
abundance: once
v_gene: TRBV6-5
CDR3nt: TGTGCCAGCAGTTACTCGGGGGGAGGAGTCGTAGATACGCAGTATTTT
CDR3aa: CASSYSGGGVVDTQYF

j_gene: TRBJ1-4
d_gene: TRBD1
abundance: .
v_gene: TRBV5-1
CDR3nt: TGCGCCAGCAGCAGAAGACAGGGAACTAATGAAAAACTGTTTTTT
CDR3aa: CASSRRQGTNEKLFF

j_gene: TRBJ2-1
d_gene: TRBD2
abundance: .
v_gene: TRBV20-1
CDR3nt: TGCAGTGCGGGGGGACTAGCGGACCTCAATGAGCAGTTCTTC
CDR3aa: CSAGGLADLNEQFF

j_gene: TRBJ1-1
d_gene: .
abundance: .
v_gene: TRBV20-1
CDR3nt: TGCAGTGCCAACAGAGGGACGGCCACTGAAGCTTTCTTT
CDR3aa: CSANRGTATEAFF

j_gene: TRBJ2-7
d_gene: TRBD1
abundance: many
v_gene: TRBV20-1
CDR3nt: TGCAGTGCGCCGGGACAGGGGGGTTACGAGCAGTACTTC
CDR3aa: CSAPGQGGYEQYF

j_gene: TRBJ1-1
d_gene: TRBD1
abundance: .
v_gene: TRBV20-1
CDR3nt: TGCAGTGCTGGACAGGGTGAAGGAGAAGCTTTCTTT
CDR3aa: CSAGQGEGEAFF

j_gene: TRBJ2-4
d_gene: .
abundance: once
v_gene: TRBV5-4
CDR3nt: TGTGCCAGCAGCTCAGTTGGGGCAGGGGAACGCAACATTCAGTACTTC
CDR3aa: CASSSVGAGERNIQYF

j_gene: TRBJ1-4
d_gene: .
abundance: few
v_gene: TRBV29-1
CDR3nt: TGCAGCGTTGTGTCACCAGGGGAGGGTGAAAAACTGTTTTTT
CDR3aa: CSVVSPGEGEKLFF

j_gene: TRBJ2-1
d_gene: TRBD2
abundance: few
v_gene: TRBV11-2
CDR3nt: TGTGCCAGCAGCTTGCGGGAGGGGGAGCAGTTCTTC
CDR3aa: CASSLREGEQFF

j_gene: TRBJ2-7
d_gene: .
abundance: .
v_gene: TRBV20-1
CDR3nt: TGCAGTGCTAGAGATACGGCCCTGACGGGGTACTTC
CDR3aa: CSARDTALTGYF

j_gene: TRBJ2-7
d_gene: .
abundance: few
v_gene: TRBV27
CDR3nt: TGTGCCAGCAGTTTGATGTGGCAGAAATCCTACGAGCAGTACTTC
CDR3aa: CASSLMWQKSYEQYF

j_gene: TRBJ2-1
d_gene: .
abundance: many
v_gene: TRBV29-1
CDR3nt: TGCAGCGTTGAACCCAGGAATGAGCAGTTCTTC
CDR3aa: CSVEPRNEQFF

j_gene: TRBJ1-5
d_gene: .
abundance: .
v_gene: TRBV20-1
CDR3nt: TGCAGTGCTAGAGACAATTACAATCAGCCCCAGCATTTT
CDR3aa: CSARDNYNQPQHF

j_gene: TRBJ1-1
d_gene: TRBD1
abundance: .
v_gene: TRBV5-1
CDR3nt: TGCGCCAGCAGCTTGGGTACGACAGGGCTAATGGGCACTGAAGCTTTCTTT
CDR3aa: CASSLGTTGLMGTEAFF

j_gene: TRBJ2-7
d_gene: TRBD2
abundance: few
v_gene: TRBV28
CDR3nt: TGTGCCAGTAGTCACAGGAGTCGACTAGCGGGAGGCCACGAGCAGTACTTC
CDR3aa: CASSHRSRLAGGHEQYF

j_gene: TRBJ1-2
d_gene: .
abundance: few
v_gene: TRBV11-2
CDR3nt: TGTGCCAGCAGCTATTACGGGATTGTCTATGGCTACACCTTC
CDR3aa: CASSYYGIVYGYTF

j_gene: TRBJ1-2
d_gene: .
abundance: .
v_gene: TRBV7-3
CDR3nt: TGTGCCAGCAGCCCCGGAGAGAACCATGGCTACACCTTC
CDR3aa: CASSPGENHGYTF

j_gene: TRBJ2-7
d_gene: .
abundance: .
v_gene: TRBV28
CDR3nt: TGTGCCAGCAGAGCGACAGATAACTACGAGCAGTACTTC
CDR3aa: CASRATDNYEQYF

j_gene: TRBJ2-5
d_gene: .
abundance: .
v_gene: TRBV7-7
CDR3nt: TGTGCTAGCAGCCAACAAGGGGGGGTGGAGACCCAGTACTTC
CDR3aa: CASSQQGGVETQYF

j_gene: TRBJ2-7
d_gene: .
abundance: .
v_gene: TRBV27
CDR3nt: TGTGCCAGCAGTCCCTCCGTTACCTACAATGAGCAGTACTTC
CDR3aa: CASSPSVTYNEQYF

j_gene: TRBJ2-4
d_gene: .
abundance: few
v_gene: TRBV20-1
CDR3nt: TGCAGTGATGACAGGTTGTACTTC
CDR3aa: CSDDRLYF

j_gene: TRBJ2-3
d_gene: .
abundance: few
v_gene: TRBV2
CDR3nt: TGTGCCAGCAAGGGGTGGGGGAGTGAGGCAGATACGCAGTATTTT
CDR3aa: CASKGWGSEADTQYF

j_gene: TRBJ2-3
d_gene: .
abundance: .
v_gene: TRBV9
CDR3nt: TGTGCCAGCAGCGTAGAGGGGGGGTTCACAGATACGCAGTATTTT
CDR3aa: CASSVEGGFTDTQYF

j_gene: TRBJ2-5
d_gene: TRBD1
abundance: .
v_gene: TRBV2
CDR3nt: TGTGCCAACAGTTGGGGACAGGGAAAAGGAGAGACCCAGTACTTC
CDR3aa: CANSWGQGKGETQYF

j_gene: TRBJ2-7
d_gene: .
abundance: .
v_gene: TRBV5-1
CDR3nt: TGCGCCAGCAGCTGGGGCCTTGCCTACGAGCAGTACTTC
CDR3aa: CASSWGLAYEQYF

j_gene: TRBJ2-4
d_gene: .
abundance: many
v_gene: TRBV4-3
CDR3nt: TGCGCCAGCAGCCAAGGGGCAGGGAACATTCAGTACTTC
CDR3aa: CASSQGAGNIQYF